This T cell receptor (beta chain) derives from a study of blood T cell repertoires in COVID-19. Study in general: The United States, Italy and Spain provided the acute and convalescent COVID-19 samples.

As processed by the authors: By means of reference gene primer amplification, nucleated cell counts were estimated. Using immunoSEQ multiplex PCR, the repertoire was profiled, and TCRdb retains in-frame clones only, with some absent. That table furnishes V, J and clone size, whereas the DNA furnished D and trimming. The sample records about 160,000 clones, about 93% being singletons. CDR1 is SGDLS, CDR2 YYNGEE, per germline. The V gene lost 4 bases and the J gene lost 3 bases, with 11 bases spanning the gap. CDR3 length: 14 amino acids. The rearrangement links TRBV9 to TRBJ1-5; perhaps TRBD1 as D (6 bases). The clonotype comes from a woman aged 45-60 years with acute or convalescent COVID-19. The sequencing input was peripheral blood. The CDR3 region has the DNA TGTGCCAGCAGCCCGAGGGACACCAATCAGCCCCAGCATTTT. Translated, it gives CASSPRDTNQPQHF.